One and the same sample provided the 3 T cell receptor beta chains below, sequenced in a study of T cell repertoires in cytomegalovirus infection. These receptors have no identified antigens. TCRdb redid the calling of the reads with MiXCR, one entry per CDR3 protein. The repertoire has over 100,000 distinct CDR3 sequences, over 9.5% of them found once; the top ten carry roughly 31%. Sequenced sample: PBMCs, sequenced either directly or after in vitro stimulation (not recorded which). These receptors were taken from a human donor in good health (CMV status not recorded). Some clones in this sample may be carry-over from other donors' samples.

This clonotype was detected many times. The chain employs TRBV10-3 and TRBJ1-5; possibly TRBD1 for D (6 bases). The CDR3 sequence is 14 residues long. Germline V gives CDR1 ENHRY, CDR2 SYGVKD. V shed 0 bases and J shed 9 bases, with 12 bases lying between them. CDR3 amino acids: CAISESQGQTPQHF. The CDR3 DNA sequence: TGTGCCATCAGTGAGTCTCAAGGACAGACGCCCCAGCATTTT.

This clonotype occurred a few times. This sequence joins TRBV24-1 and TRBJ2-1; TRBD2 agrees at 10 bases. J lost 1 base, V lost 5 bases, and 4 bases had no gene match. Germline loops: CDR1 KGHDR, CDR2 SFDVKD. This CDR3 is built from 16 residues. The CDR3 nucleotides read TGTGCCACCAGTGGTCCTAGCGGGAGTTCCTACAATGAGCAGTTCTTC. The encoded protein is CATSGPSGSSYNEQFF.

Many counts were recorded for this clonotype. CDR3 region: CASSPDPTRREQFF. The CDR3 coding sequence is TGCGCCAGCAGCCCGGACCCGACCCGGCGTGAGCAGTTCTTC. The J gene is TRBJ2-1, the V gene TRBV5-1, with D hard to call. Germline CDR1 is SGHRS and CDR2 is YFSETQ. The V end lost 4 bases, the J end lost 9 bases, and 17 bases lay between the germline ends. The CDR3 covers 14 residues.